The 16 T cell receptor beta chains presented below share a single source sample, sequenced in a study of blood T cell repertoires in COVID-19. Repertoires were generated with immunoSEQ multiplex PCR, while TCRdb's copy carries only in-frame clones and drops some. The sample shows approximately 75,000 clones, around nine tenths of them seen only once. Sequenced material: peripheral blood. These receptors all come from a human donor in a cohort sampled during active COVID-19.

This clone was picked up a small number of times. The rearrangement uses TRBV30 and TRBJ1-6, with D uncertain. The V gene lost 1 base and the J gene lost 12 bases, with 10 bases spanning the gap. Germline-derived CDR1 and CDR2 are GTSNPN and SVGIG (reference sequence). CDR3 length: 12 amino acids. The CDR3: CAWSGSRGPLHF. The CDR3 region has the DNA TGTGCCTGGAGTGGATCCCGAGGACCCCTCCACTTT.

The chain recombines TRBV19 with TRBJ1-4, with D unclear. The V end was cut by 7 bases, the J end by 8 bases, with 14 bases between. This CDR3 is built from 13 residues. Germline V gene sequence: CDR1 LNHDA, CDR2 SQIVND (reference sequence). DNA of the CDR3: TGTGCCAGTACCCCGGCCGCGGGCGAAAAACTGTTTTTT. Translated, it gives CASTPAAGEKLFF.

This clone has a single count. The rearrangement links TRBV5-1 to TRBJ1-2; D is uncertain. CDR1 is SGHRS, CDR2 YFSETQ, per germline. Trimming cost V 4 bases and J 2 bases, with 12 bases left between them. The CDR3 runs 14 residues. CDR3 region: CASSTAAGNYGYTF. The CDR3 nucleotides are TGCGCCAGCAGCACCGCTGCCGGGAACTATGGCTACACCTTC.

V usage is TRBV28 and J usage is TRBJ1-2; 8 bases map to TRBD1. V trimming: 4 bases; J trimming: 8 bases; junction bases outside the gene matches: 15. CDR3 length equals 16 residues. Germline CDR1 is MDHEN and CDR2 is SYDVKM. The CDR3, as DNA: TGTGCCAGCAGTTCGTCAGCGACAGGGGCCACCCGGGGCTACACCTTC. This gives the protein CASSSSATGATRGYTF.

This clone came up a few times. The J gene is TRBJ2-7, the V gene TRBV11-3, with 8 bases lining up with TRBD1. CDR3 size: 15 residues. J was trimmed by 0 bases and V by 8 bases; bases with no gene match: 9. Germline V gene lookup returns CDR1 SGHNT and CDR2 YENEEA. DNA for the CDR3: TGTGCCAGCGCAACCGGGACAGGTAGCTCCTACGAGCAGTACTTC. Its translation: CASATGTGSSYEQYF. Using reference TRBV11-3 and TRBJ2-7 for the parts outside the CDR3, the full variable domain is EAGVVQSPRYKIIEKKQPVAFWCNPISGHNTLYWYLQNLGQGPELLIRYENEEAVDDSQLPKDRFSAERLKGVDSTLKIQPAELGDSAVYLCASATGTGSSYEQYFGPGTRLTVT.

This clone has just one count. The genes are TRBV6-5 and TRBJ2-3; D unresolved. Germline CDR1 and CDR2: MNHEY and SVGAGI. This CDR3 comprises 15 residues. Trimming pared 1 base from V and 1 base from J, leaving 9 bases between. CDR3 amino acids: CASSYFGQGTDTQYF. CDR3 sequence (DNA): TGTGCCAGCAGTTACTTCGGTCAGGGCACAGATACGCAGTATTTT.

The J gene is TRBJ1-4, the V gene TRBV30, with D possibly being TRBD1 (5 bases). Trimming removed 3 bases at V and 4 bases at J, with 12 bases between. Germline assignment: CDR1 GTSNPN and CDR2 SVGIG (reference sequence). CDR3 length equals 14 residues. CDR3 nucleotides: TGTGCCTGGAGCCTCGCGGGGGTTAATGAAAAACTGTTTTTT. Its protein product is CAWSLAGVNEKLFF.

V gene TRBV15 combines with J gene TRBJ2-7; D not certain. Germline-derived CDR1 and CDR2 are LNHNV and YYDKDF (reference sequence). CDR3 size: 15 residues. V lost 3 bases and J lost 3, with 15 bases in between. Written as DNA, the CDR3 is TGTGCCACCAGCAGGGAACCAGACACTTTCTACGAGCAGTACTTC. Translated: CATSREPDTFYEQYF.

The rearrangement joins TRBV30 to TRBJ1-3; 11 bases match TRBD1. This CDR3 spans 13 amino acids. Per germline, CDR1 GTSNPN and CDR2 SVGIG (reference sequence). J lost 4 bases, V lost 7 bases, and 3 bases had no gene match. The CDR3 nucleotides are TGTGCCTCCGGGACAGGGGGAGGAAACACCATATATTTT. Translation gives CASGTGGGNTIYF.

The gene calls are TRBV11-3 and TRBJ2-5; 11 nucleotides line up with TRBD2. V lost 3 bases and J lost 5; bases outside the gene matches: 8. CDR3 size: 16 residues. In germline, CDR1 is SGHNT, CDR2 YENEEA. The CDR3 reads CASSLGTSGVGETQYF. The CDR3 bases are TGTGCCAGCAGCTTGGGGACTAGCGGAGTAGGGGAGACCCAGTACTTC.

This chain's CDR3 is CASSIRRGAYGETQYF. The DNA for the CDR3 is TGTGCCAGTAGTATAAGGCGGGGGGCCTACGGAGAGACCCAGTACTTC. The chain uses TRBV19 and TRBJ2-5, with 8 bases matching TRBD2. Germline-derived CDR1 and CDR2 are LNHDA and SQIVND (reference sequence). CDR3 size: 16 residues. V gave up 2 bases and J gave up 4 bases; unmatched junction bases: 9.

The V gene is TRBV15, the J gene TRBJ1-3; tentative D call: TRBD1 (6 bases). The CDR3 contains 15 residues. V lost 0 bases and J 1 base, leaving 7 bases between the germline ends. CDR1 is LNHNV and CDR2 is YYDKDF in the germline V gene (reference sequence). CDR3 DNA sequence: TGTGCCACCAGCAGAGACAGGGGTTCTGGAAACACCATATATTTT. Amino acid sequence: CATSRDRGSGNTIYF.

V usage is TRBV15 and J usage is TRBJ2-3; 9 bases align to TRBD2. V gave up 0 bases and J gave up 1 base; unmatched junction bases: 11. The CDR3 is 19 amino acids. In germline, CDR1 is LNHNV, CDR2 YYDKDF (reference sequence). The CDR3 is CATSREYPSGEVGTDTQYF. CDR3 in DNA: TGTGCCACCAGCAGAGAATATCCTAGCGGGGAGGTTGGCACAGATACGCAGTATTTT.

V and J are TRBV7-2 and TRBJ2-2; TRBD2 aligns across 9 bases. Germline lookup yields CDR1 SGHTA and CDR2 FQGNSA. Trimming took 6 bases from V and 6 from J; bases not matched to a gene: 2. The CDR3 runs to 13 residues. For the CDR3, the DNA is TGTGCCAGCAGGCGACTAGCGGCCGGGGAGCTGTTTTTT. Translating it yields CASRRLAAGELFF.

The rearrangement links TRBV5-1 to TRBJ2-2; D uncertain. The CDR3 length is 11 residues. V shed 5 bases and J shed 5 bases, with 4 bases lying between them. Germline loops: CDR1 SGHRS, CDR2 YFSETQ. The CDR3: CASRLTGELFF. The CDR3 nucleotides read TGCGCCAGCAGACTTACCGGGGAGCTGTTTTTT. Full variable domain (outside the CDR3, taken from reference TRBV5-1 and TRBJ2-2): KAGVTQTPRYLIKTRGQQVTLSCSPISGHRSVSWYQQTPGQGLQFLFEYFSETQRNKGNFPGRFSGRQFSNSRSEMNVSTLELGDSALYLCASRLTGELFFGEGSRLTVL.

V is TRBV27 and J is TRBJ1-5; tentative D call: TRBD1 (5 bases). The germline V gene has CDR1 MNHEY and CDR2 SMNVEV (reference sequence). The CDR3 is made up of 14 amino acids. Trimming removed 5 bases at V and 7 bases at J, with 15 bases between. CDR3 bases: TGTGCCAGCAGTCAAAAAGACAGTTCACAGCCCCAGCATTTT. It specifies CASSQKDSSQPQHF.